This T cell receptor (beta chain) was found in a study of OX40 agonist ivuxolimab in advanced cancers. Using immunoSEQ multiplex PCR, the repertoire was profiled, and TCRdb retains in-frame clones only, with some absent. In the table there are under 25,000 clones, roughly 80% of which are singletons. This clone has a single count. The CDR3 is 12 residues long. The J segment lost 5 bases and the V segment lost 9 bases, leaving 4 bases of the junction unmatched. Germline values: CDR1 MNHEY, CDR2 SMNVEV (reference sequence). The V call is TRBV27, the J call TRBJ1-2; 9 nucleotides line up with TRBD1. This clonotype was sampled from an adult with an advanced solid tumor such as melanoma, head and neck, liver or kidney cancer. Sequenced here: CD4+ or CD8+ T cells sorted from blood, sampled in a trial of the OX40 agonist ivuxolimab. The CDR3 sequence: CASSGQGYGYTF. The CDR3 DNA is TGTGCCAGTTCGGGACAGGGATATGGCTACACCTTC.